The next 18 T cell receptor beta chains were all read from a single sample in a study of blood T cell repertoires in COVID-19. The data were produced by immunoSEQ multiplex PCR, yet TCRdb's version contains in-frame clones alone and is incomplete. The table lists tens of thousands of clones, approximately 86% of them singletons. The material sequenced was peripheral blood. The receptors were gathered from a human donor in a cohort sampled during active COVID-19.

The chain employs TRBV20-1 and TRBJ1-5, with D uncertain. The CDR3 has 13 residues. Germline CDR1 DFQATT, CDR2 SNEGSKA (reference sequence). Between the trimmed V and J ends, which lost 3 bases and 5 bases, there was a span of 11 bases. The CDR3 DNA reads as TGCAGTGCTAGTCAAGTCGGGGATCAGCCCCAGCATTTT. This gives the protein CSASQVGDQPQHF.

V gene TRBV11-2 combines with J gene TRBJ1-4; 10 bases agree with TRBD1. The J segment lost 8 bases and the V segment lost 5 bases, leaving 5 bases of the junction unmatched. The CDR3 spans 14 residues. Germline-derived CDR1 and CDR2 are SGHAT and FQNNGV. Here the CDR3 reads CASSQTGGDEKLFF. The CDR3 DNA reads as TGTGCCAGCAGCCAGACAGGGGGCGACGAAAAACTGTTTTTT.

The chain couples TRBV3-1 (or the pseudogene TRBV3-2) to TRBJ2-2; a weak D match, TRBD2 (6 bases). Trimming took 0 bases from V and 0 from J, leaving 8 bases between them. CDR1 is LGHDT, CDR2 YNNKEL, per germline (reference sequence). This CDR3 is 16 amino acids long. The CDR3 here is CASSQERGTNTGELFF. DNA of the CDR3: TGTGCCAGCAGCCAAGAGCGGGGAACGAACACCGGGGAGCTGTTTTTT.

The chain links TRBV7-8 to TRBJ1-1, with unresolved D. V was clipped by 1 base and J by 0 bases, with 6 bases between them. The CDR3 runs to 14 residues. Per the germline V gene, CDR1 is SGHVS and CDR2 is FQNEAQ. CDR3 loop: CASSLVRMNTEAFF. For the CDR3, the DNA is TGTGCCAGCAGCTTAGTGCGGATGAACACTGAAGCTTTCTTT.

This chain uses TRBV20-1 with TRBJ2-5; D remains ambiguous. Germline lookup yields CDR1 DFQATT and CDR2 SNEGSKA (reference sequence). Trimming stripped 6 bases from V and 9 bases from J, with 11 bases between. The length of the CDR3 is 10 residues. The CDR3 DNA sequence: TGCAGTGCCTGGCATGCGGCCCAGTACTTC. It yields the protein CSAWHAAQYF.

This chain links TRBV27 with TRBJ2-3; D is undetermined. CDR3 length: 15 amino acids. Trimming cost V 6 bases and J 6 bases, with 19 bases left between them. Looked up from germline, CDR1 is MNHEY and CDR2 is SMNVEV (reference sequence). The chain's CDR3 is CASSFTPYSADTQYF. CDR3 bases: TGTGCCAGCAGCTTTACCCCCTATAGTGCCGATACGCAGTATTTT.

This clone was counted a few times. CDR3 DNA: TGTGCCATCCGGACAGGTTTGCACTTT. Protein product: CAIRTGLHF. The chain uses TRBV24-1 and TRBJ1-6; 7 positions agree with TRBD1. V shed 11 bases, J shed 19 bases, and the junction held 7 bases outside the gene matches. The CDR3 spans 9 residues. The germline gives CDR1 KGHDR, CDR2 SFDVKD.

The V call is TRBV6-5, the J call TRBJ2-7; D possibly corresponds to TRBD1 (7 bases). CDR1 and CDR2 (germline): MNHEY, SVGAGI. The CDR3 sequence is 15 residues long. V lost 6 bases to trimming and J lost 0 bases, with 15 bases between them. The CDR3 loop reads CASSQGGPGSYEQYF. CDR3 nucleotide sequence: TGTGCCAGCAGCCAGGGGGGACCCGGCTCCTACGAGCAGTACTTC.

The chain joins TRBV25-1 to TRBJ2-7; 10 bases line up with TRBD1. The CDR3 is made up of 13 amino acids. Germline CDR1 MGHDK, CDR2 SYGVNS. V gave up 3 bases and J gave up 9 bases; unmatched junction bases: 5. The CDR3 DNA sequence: TGTGCCAGCAGTGAGACAGGGGGCACACTGCAGTACTTC. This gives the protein CASSETGGTLQYF.

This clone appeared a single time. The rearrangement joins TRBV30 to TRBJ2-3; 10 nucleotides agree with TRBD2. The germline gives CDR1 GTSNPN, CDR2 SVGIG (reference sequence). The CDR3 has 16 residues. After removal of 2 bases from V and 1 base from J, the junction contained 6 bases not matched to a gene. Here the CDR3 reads CAWSLTSGWGTDTQYF. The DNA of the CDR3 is TGTGCCTGGAGTTTGACTAGCGGGTGGGGCACAGATACGCAGTATTTT.

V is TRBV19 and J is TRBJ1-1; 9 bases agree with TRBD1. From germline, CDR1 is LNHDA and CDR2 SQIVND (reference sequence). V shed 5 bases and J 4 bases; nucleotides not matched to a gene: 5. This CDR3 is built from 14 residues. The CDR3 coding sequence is TGTGCCAGTAGTCCCCGGGACAGGGCCACTGAAGCTTTCTTT. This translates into CASSPRDRATEAFF.

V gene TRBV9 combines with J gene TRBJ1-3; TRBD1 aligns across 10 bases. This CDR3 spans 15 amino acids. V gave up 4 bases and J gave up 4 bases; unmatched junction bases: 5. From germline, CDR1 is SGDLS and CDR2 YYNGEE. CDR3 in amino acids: CASSRDRGGGNTIYF. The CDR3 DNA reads TGTGCCAGCAGCCGGGACAGGGGTGGAGGAAACACCATATATTTT. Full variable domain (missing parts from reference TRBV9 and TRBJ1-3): DSGVTQTPKHLITATGQRVTLRCSPRSGDLSVYWYQQSLDQGLQFLIQYYNGEERAKGNILERFSAQQFPDLHSELNLSSLELGDSALYFCASSRDRGGGNTIYFGEGSWLTVV.

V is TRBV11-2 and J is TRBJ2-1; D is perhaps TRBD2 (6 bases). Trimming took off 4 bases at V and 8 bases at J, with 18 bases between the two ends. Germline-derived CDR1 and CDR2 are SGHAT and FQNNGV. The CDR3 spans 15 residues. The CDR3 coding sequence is TGTGCCAGCAGCTCGGGGGTTTGGCGAATGGATGAGCAGTTCTTC. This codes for CASSSGVWRMDEQFF.

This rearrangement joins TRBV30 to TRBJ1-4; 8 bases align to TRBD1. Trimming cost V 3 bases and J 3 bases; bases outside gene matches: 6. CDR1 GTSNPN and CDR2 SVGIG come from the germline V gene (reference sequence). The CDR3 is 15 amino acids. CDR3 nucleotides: TGTGCCTGGAGCTACGGACAGGGTTCTAATGAAAAACTGTTTTTT. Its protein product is CAWSYGQGSNEKLFF.

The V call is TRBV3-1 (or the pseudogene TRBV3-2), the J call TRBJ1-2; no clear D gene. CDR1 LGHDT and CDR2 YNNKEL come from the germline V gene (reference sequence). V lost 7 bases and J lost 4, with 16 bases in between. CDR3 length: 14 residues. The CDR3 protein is CASTVGGDLYGYTF. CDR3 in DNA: TGTGCCAGCACGGTAGGCGGAGACCTCTATGGCTACACCTTC.

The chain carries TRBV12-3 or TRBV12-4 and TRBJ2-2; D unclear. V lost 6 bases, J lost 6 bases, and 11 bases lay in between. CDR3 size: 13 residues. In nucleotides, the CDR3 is TGTGCCAGCAGCTTTTTACACCCCGGGGAGCTGTTTTTT. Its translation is CASSFLHPGELFF.

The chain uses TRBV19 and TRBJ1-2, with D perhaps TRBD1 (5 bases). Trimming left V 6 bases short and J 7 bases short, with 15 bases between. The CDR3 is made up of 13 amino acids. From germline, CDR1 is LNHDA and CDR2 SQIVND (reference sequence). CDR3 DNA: TGTGCCAGTAGGGAGACAGCCCTTGCTGGCTACACCTTC. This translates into CASRETALAGYTF.

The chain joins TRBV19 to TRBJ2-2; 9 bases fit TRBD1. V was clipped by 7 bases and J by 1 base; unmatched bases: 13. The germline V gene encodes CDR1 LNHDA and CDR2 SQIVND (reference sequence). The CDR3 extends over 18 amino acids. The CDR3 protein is CASKNEAGQGLNTGELFF. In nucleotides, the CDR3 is TGTGCCAGTAAGAATGAGGCGGGACAGGGTCTGAACACCGGGGAGCTGTTTTTT.